Below, 20 T cell receptor beta chains from the same sample are listed, as sequenced in a study of cytomegalovirus exposure and HLA in healthy donors. PCR employed 60 Vbeta and 13 Jbeta primers. Using immunoSEQ multiplex PCR, the repertoire was profiled, and TCRdb retains in-frame clones only, with some absent. The data show roughly 120,000 clones, around 69% seen once. Sequenced sample: PBMCs. These receptors were collected from a man between 45 and 60 years old in good health and CMV-seropositive.

The chain carries TRBV5-6 and TRBJ2-3; TRBD2 matches at 7 bases. CDR1 SGHDT and CDR2 YYEEEE come from the germline V gene. The V segment lost 1 base and the J segment 6 bases; nucleotides outside the gene matches: 5. The CDR3 is 14 amino acids. The DNA of the CDR3 is TGTGCCAGCAGCTTGAGGGAGGGCTGGGATACGCAGTATTTT. It is translated as CASSLREGWDTQYF.

The J gene is TRBJ2-1, the V gene TRBV6-5, with 9 nucleotides matching TRBD2. The CDR3 totals 16 residues. The ends lost 0 bases at V and 10 bases at J; junction bases unmatched: 10. Germline CDR1 is MNHEY and CDR2 is SVGAGI. The CDR3 here is CASSYSIAGASGEQFF. CDR3 nucleotide sequence: TGTGCCAGCAGTTACTCGATAGCGGGAGCTTCTGGGGAGCAGTTCTTC.

This chain joins TRBV19 and TRBJ1-1, with TRBD1 matching over 9 bases. The length of the CDR3 is 18 residues. Germline V CDR1 and CDR2: LNHDA, SQIVND (reference sequence). Trimming at V came to 1 base and at J to 0 bases, leaving 9 bases not matched to a gene. The CDR3: CASSIALGTGTMNTEAFF. In DNA, the CDR3 is TGTGCCAGTAGTATAGCCCTGGGGACAGGGACCATGAACACTGAAGCTTTCTTT.

This chain uses TRBV19 with TRBJ2-5, with 12 bases fitting TRBD2. CDR1 is LNHDA and CDR2 is SQIVND in the germline V gene (reference sequence). The CDR3 is 15 residues long. With V trimmed by 2 bases and J by 5 bases, 3 bases remained unmatched. The CDR3 DNA follows: TGTGCCAGTAGTATAAAGACTAGCGGGGGTGAGACCCAGTACTTC. It encodes CASSIKTSGGETQYF.

This clone occurred a few times. The chain combines TRBV5-6 with TRBJ2-1, with 13 bases matching TRBD2. Germline CDR1 reads SGHDT; CDR2 reads YYEEEE. The CDR3 totals 19 residues. Losses at the gene ends were 0 bases for V and 2 bases for J; bases not matched to a gene: 8. The CDR3 DNA reads as TGTGCCAGCAGCTTGGCCGGGACTAGCGGGAAGGTGACCTACAATGAGCAGTTCTTC. Translated: CASSLAGTSGKVTYNEQFF.

The rearrangement joins TRBV20-1 to TRBJ2-1, with D hard to call. Germline values: CDR1 DFQATT, CDR2 SNEGSKA (reference sequence). The CDR3 spans 11 residues. Trimming removed 6 bases at V and 4 bases at J, with 7 bases between. This chain's CDR3 is CSADTYNEQFF. CDR3 DNA sequence: TGCAGTGCCGACACATACAATGAGCAGTTCTTC.

The CDR3 nucleotides are TGTGCCAGCAGCCCGAAACAGGGGGTCTATGGCTACACCTTC. Protein product: CASSPKQGVYGYTF. The chain is built from TRBV7-9 and TRBJ1-2; 8 bases are a match to TRBD1. The CDR3 runs 14 residues. Trimming took 5 bases from V and 4 from J; bases not matched to a gene: 6. The germline gives CDR1 SEHNR, CDR2 FQNEAQ (reference sequence). The full variable domain, completed using reference TRBV7-9 and TRBJ1-2, is DTGVSQNPRHKITKRGQNVTFRCDPISEHNRLYWYRQTLGQGPEFLTYFQNEAQLEKSRLLSDRFSAERPKGSFSTLEIQRTEQGDSAMYLCASSPKQGVYGYTFGSGTRLTVV.

This chain uses TRBV5-1 with TRBJ1-3, with D maybe TRBD1 (5 bases). Germline CDR1 is SGHRS and CDR2 is YFSETQ. The CDR3 extends over 14 amino acids. Trimming took 4 bases from V and 0 from J, leaving 8 bases between them. In DNA, the CDR3 is TGCGCCAGCAGCCAGGGATTCTCTGGAAACACCATATATTTT. Its protein product is CASSQGFSGNTIYF.

The sample holds one count of this clone. CDR3 sequence reads: CASSVGAGGPYEQYF. The CDR3 DNA is TGTGCCAGCAGCGTAGGGGCGGGAGGGCCCTACGAGCAGTACTTC. The V and J genes are TRBV9 and TRBJ2-7; TRBD2 matches 9 bases. With V trimmed by 0 bases and J by 2 bases, 3 bases remained unmatched. Germline V CDR1 and CDR2: SGDLS, YYNGEE. The CDR3 sequence is 15 residues long.

CDR3 amino acids: CASSLVQTNTGELFF. CDR3 coding DNA: TGTGCCAGCAGCTTAGTACAAACGAACACCGGGGAGCTGTTTTTT. The V call is TRBV11-2, the J call TRBJ2-2; D gene ambiguous. The CDR3 loop spans 15 amino acids. Germline loops: CDR1 SGHAT, CDR2 FQNNGV. Trimming pared 1 base from V and 0 bases from J, leaving 6 bases between. Drawing the rest from reference TRBV11-2 and TRBJ2-2, the complete variable domain is EAGVAQSPRYKIIEKRQSVAFWCNPISGHATLYWYQQILGQGPKLLIQFQNNGVVDDSQLPKDRFSAERLKGVDSTLKIQPAKLEDSAVYLCASSLVQTNTGELFFGEGSRLTVL.

This clone was observed a single time. This chain connects TRBV28 to TRBJ1-2; unclear D gene. V lost 1 base, J lost 4 bases, and 4 bases lay in between. CDR1 is MDHEN and CDR2 is SYDVKM in the germline V gene. This CDR3 is built from 12 residues. CDR3 in amino acids: CASSLFSYGYTF. CDR3 nucleotide sequence: TGTGCCAGCAGTTTATTCAGCTATGGCTACACCTTC.

The chain has TRBV6-6 and TRBJ2-3; the D gene is possibly TRBD1 (6 bases). The CDR3 spans 13 residues. CDR1 and CDR2 (germline): MNHNY, SVGAGI (reference sequence). Trimming pared 6 bases from V and 4 bases from J, leaving 11 bases between. This CDR3 reads CASRTGGSDTQYF. In DNA form, the CDR3 reads TGTGCCAGCAGGACAGGTGGCTCAGATACGCAGTATTTT.

V usage is TRBV2 and J usage is TRBJ2-3; no firm D call. V gave up 2 bases and J gave up 0 bases, with 6 bases separating them. The CDR3 length is 14 residues. Germline values: CDR1 SNHLY, CDR2 FYNNEI. CDR3 residues: CASSESHSTDTQYF. The CDR3 coding sequence is TGTGCCAGCAGTGAATCCCATAGCACAGATACGCAGTATTTT.

The genes are TRBV9 and TRBJ1-2; 8 bases agree with TRBD1. The germline CDR1 and CDR2 sequences are SGDLS and YYNGEE. J lost 5 bases, V lost 3 bases, and 12 bases had no gene match. The CDR3 length is 16 residues. This CDR3 reads CASSATSGGSLYGYTF. Written as DNA, the CDR3 is TGTGCCAGCAGCGCCACATCAGGGGGCTCTTTGTATGGCTACACCTTC.

This chain connects TRBV18 to TRBJ2-3, with TRBD1 matching over 7 bases. Trimming removed 3 bases from V and 0 bases from J; junction bases left unmatched: 12. Germline CDR1 reads KGHSH; CDR2 reads LQKENI. This CDR3 region has 18 residues. The CDR3 DNA follows: TGTGCCAGCTCACCCGGGGACAGATCGCCTTCTAGCACAGATACGCAGTATTTT. It yields the protein CASSPGDRSPSSTDTQYF. Full variable domain (outside the CDR3, taken from reference TRBV18 and TRBJ2-3): NAGVMQNPRHLVRRRGQEARLRCSPMKGHSHVYWYRQLPEEGLKFMVYLQKENIIDESGMPKERFSAEFPKEGPSILRIQQVVRGDSAAYFCASSPGDRSPSSTDTQYFGPGTRLTVL.

The chain combines TRBV6-4 with TRBJ2-3; D might be TRBD2 (5 bases). V lost 0 bases to trimming and J lost 1 base, with 5 bases between them. The length of the CDR3 is 14 residues. Germline CDR1 is MRHNA and CDR2 is SNTAGT. CDR3 sequence: CASSDSAGTDTQYF. The CDR3 region has the DNA TGTGCCAGCAGTGACTCAGCGGGCACAGATACGCAGTATTTT.

This rearrangement joins TRBV7-6 to TRBJ1-5; TRBD1 aligns across 7 bases. Germline V lookup: CDR1 SGHVS, CDR2 FNYEAQ. The CDR3 has 15 residues. J lost 0 bases, V lost 5 bases, and 4 bases had no gene match. The CDR3 region is CASSLGTVSNQPQHF. DNA of the CDR3: TGTGCCAGCAGCCTAGGGACAGTTAGCAATCAGCCCCAGCATTTT.

This chain uses TRBV5-1 with TRBJ2-3; TRBD2 matches at 9 bases. CDR3 length: 14 amino acids. V shed 5 bases, J shed 3 bases, and the junction held 4 bases outside the gene matches. Germline V gene sequence: CDR1 SGHRS, CDR2 YFSETQ. CDR3 protein: CASSSGGWTDTQYF. The DNA for the CDR3 is TGCGCCAGCAGTAGCGGGGGTTGGACAGATACGCAGTATTTT.

The J gene is TRBJ1-5, the V gene TRBV2; D possibly corresponds to TRBD1 (5 bases). The CDR3 loop spans 14 amino acids. V lost 5 bases to trimming and J lost 6 bases, with 14 bases between them. Germline V CDR1 and CDR2: SNHLY, FYNNEI. The CDR3: CASSSGPQGQPQHF. The DNA for the CDR3 is TGTGCCAGCAGTTCCGGGCCGCAGGGTCAGCCCCAGCATTTT.

The chain has TRBV28 and TRBJ2-1; 11 bases are shared with TRBD2. With V trimmed by 6 bases and J by 7 bases, 5 bases remained unmatched. Germline lookup yields CDR1 MDHEN and CDR2 SYDVKM. This CDR3 is built from 14 residues. CDR3: CASSRLAGRNEQFF. The CDR3, as DNA: TGTGCCAGCAGCCGACTAGCGGGAAGGAATGAGCAGTTCTTC.